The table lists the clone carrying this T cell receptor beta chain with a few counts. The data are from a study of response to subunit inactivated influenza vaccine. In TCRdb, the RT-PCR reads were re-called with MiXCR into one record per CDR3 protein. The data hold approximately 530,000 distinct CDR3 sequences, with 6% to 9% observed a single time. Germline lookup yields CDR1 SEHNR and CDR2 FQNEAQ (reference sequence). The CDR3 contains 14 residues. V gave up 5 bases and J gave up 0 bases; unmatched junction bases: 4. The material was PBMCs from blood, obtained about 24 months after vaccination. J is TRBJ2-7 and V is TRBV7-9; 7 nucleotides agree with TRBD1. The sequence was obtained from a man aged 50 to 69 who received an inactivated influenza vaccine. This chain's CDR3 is CASSHRQGSYEQYF. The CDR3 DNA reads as TGTGCCAGCAGCCATCGACAGGGCTCCTACGAGCAGTACTTC.